These 14 T cell receptor beta chains came from one sample sequenced in a study of blood T cells in healthy people across ages. The use of a sample-barcoded 5' primer and a J-beta primer mix characterized a second PCR of roughly 7 to 12 cycles. TCRdb itself ran the 5' RACE reads through MiXCR, one entry per CDR3 protein. The repertoire holds around 1,500,000 distinct CDR3 sequences, with under 30% as singletons. The sample taken for sequencing was blood. The receptors derive from a woman aged 25 to 39 in good health.

There are many counts of this clonotype. The V gene is TRBV20-1, the J gene TRBJ2-1, with a weak D call TRBD2 (5 bases). CDR3 length: 16 amino acids. With 6 bases removed from V and 9 bases from J, the gap between germline ends came to 27 bases. Germline V gene lookup returns CDR1 DFQATT and CDR2 SNEGSKA (reference sequence). The CDR3: CSAAGPSGAVGPEQFF. In DNA form, the CDR3 reads TGCAGTGCCGCTGGGCCCAGCGGCGCCGTGGGTCCTGAGCAGTTCTTC.

In its sample, this clonotype was seen many times. This rearrangement joins TRBV25-1 to TRBJ2-5; no clear D gene. The CDR3 loop spans 16 amino acids. V dropped 3 bases and J dropped 5 bases, with 19 bases sitting between them. Germline values: CDR1 MGHDK, CDR2 SYGVNS. This CDR3 is CASSDPGPGLWETQYF. CDR3 in DNA: TGTGCCAGCAGTGACCCCGGGCCCGGGTTGTGGGAGACCCAGTACTTC. Complete variable domain (other parts from reference TRBV25-1 and TRBJ2-5): EADIYQTPRYLVIGTGKKITLECSQTMGHDKMYWYQQDPGMELHLIHYSYGVNSTEKGDLSSESTVSRIRTEHFPLTLESARPSHTSQYLCASSDPGPGLWETQYFGPGTRLLVL.

The chain is built from TRBV2 and TRBJ1-2, with 8 positions matching TRBD1. Germline V gene lookup returns CDR1 SNHLY and CDR2 FYNNEI. The V and J ends lost 5 bases and 3 bases, in that order; junction bases with no gene match: 5. The CDR3 consists of 14 residues. Written as DNA, the CDR3 is TGTGCCAGCAGTAGCATACAGGGGGACTATGGCTACACCTTC. As protein: CASSSIQGDYGYTF.

The chain couples TRBV7-9 to TRBJ2-3, with 12 bases that match TRBD2. There are 16 residues in the CDR3. Germline assignment: CDR1 SEHNR and CDR2 FQNEAQ (reference sequence). V lost 5 bases to trimming and J lost 3 bases; unmatched junction nucleotides: 6. CDR3 nucleotides: TGTGCCAGCAGCGGCTGGACTAGCGGGGCGACAGATACGCAGTATTTT. Translation: CASSGWTSGATDTQYF.

The chain combines TRBV3-1 with TRBJ1-2; 7 bases are a match to TRBD1. With V trimmed by 3 bases and J by 6 bases, 16 bases remained unmatched. Germline V lookup: CDR1 LGHDT, CDR2 YNNKEL (reference sequence). The CDR3 contains 17 residues. The CDR3 protein is CASSQVGSYRGGNGYTF. The CDR3 coding sequence is TGTGCCAGCAGCCAGGTGGGAAGCTACAGGGGAGGGAATGGCTACACCTTC.

Many counts were recorded for this clonotype. V usage is TRBV5-6 and J usage is TRBJ2-1; 10 positions agree with TRBD2. V dropped 2 bases and J dropped 2; count of bases not matched to a gene: 1. Germline-derived CDR1 and CDR2 are SGHDT and YYEEEE. The CDR3 covers 15 residues. CDR3 sequence (DNA): TGTGCCAGCAGCTTAGGGACTAGCGCCTACAATGAGCAGTTCTTC. It yields the protein CASSLGTSAYNEQFF.

V is TRBV20-1 and J is TRBJ2-3; 10 nucleotides agree with TRBD2. The CDR3 covers 16 residues. The V gene end was trimmed by 2 bases and the J gene end by 2 bases; junction bases not matched to a gene: 7. Per germline, CDR1 DFQATT and CDR2 SNEGSKA (reference sequence). CDR3 in DNA: TGCAGTGCTAGAAGTTCCCTAGCGGGAGCCACAGATACGCAGTATTTT. It codes for CSARSSLAGATDTQYF.

Comment on this clonotype: One junction end disagrees with the germline gene, perhaps due to a read error. V usage is TRBV20-1 and J usage is TRBJ2-7; 15 nucleotides line up with TRBD2. Germline V lookup: CDR1 DFQATT, CDR2 SNEGSKA (reference sequence). The CDR3 is made up of 18 amino acids. CDR3 coding DNA: TGCAGTGCTGGAGAGGGGGGACTAGCGGGGGGACACTCCTACGAGCAGTACTTC. Its protein product is CSAGEGGLAGGHSYEQYF.

There are many counts of this clonotype. The rearrangement links TRBV7-2 to TRBJ2-7, with TRBD2 identical over 7 bases. V dropped 3 bases and J dropped 4; count of bases not matched to a gene: 9. This CDR3 has 15 residues. Per germline, CDR1 SGHTA and CDR2 FQGNSA. In DNA, the CDR3 is TGTGCCAGCAGCTTTAGACTAGCAGGTCGGTACGAGCAGTACTTC. Translation gives CASSFRLAGRYEQYF.

The chain couples TRBV7-2 to TRBJ1-2; 7 bases fit TRBD1. CDR3 length equals 16 residues. The J segment lost 0 bases and the V segment lost 5 bases, leaving 9 bases of the junction unmatched. Per the germline V gene, CDR1 is SGHTA and CDR2 is FQGNSA. The CDR3 region has the DNA TGTGCCAGCAGCCCACAAGGGGGCGGGGCTAACTATGGCTACACCTTC. This gives the protein CASSPQGGGANYGYTF. The variable domain in full, with the rest retrieved from reference TRBV7-2 and TRBJ1-2, is GAGVSQSPSNKVTEKGKDVELRCDPISGHTALYWYRQSLGQGLEFLIYFQGNSAPDKSGLPSDRFSAERTGGSVSTLTIQRTQQEDSAVYLCASSPQGGGANYGYTFGSGTRLTVV.

The chain links TRBV10-2 to TRBJ2-7, with 8 bases identical to TRBD2. CDR1 and CDR2 (germline): WSHSY, SAAADI. The CDR3 contains 17 residues. The J segment lost 4 bases and the V segment lost 8 bases, leaving 19 bases of the junction unmatched. The CDR3 spells CASPPQMVTSGRYEQYF. The CDR3 DNA is TGCGCCAGCCCGCCGCAGATGGTCACTAGCGGACGGTACGAGCAGTACTTC.

V usage is TRBV29-1 and J usage is TRBJ2-2; 11 bases agree with TRBD1. Trimming at V came to 7 bases and at J to 5 bases, leaving 12 bases not matched to a gene. The CDR3 loop spans 16 amino acids. Germline V gives CDR1 SQVTM, CDR2 ANQGSEA. The CDR3 sequence: CSAEDRGRLLTGELFF. CDR3 in DNA: TGCAGCGCCGAGGACAGGGGGCGCTTGTTGACCGGGGAGCTGTTTTTT.

Points on this clonotype: It may be a read error: a sequence one base away is much more abundant. V usage is TRBV12-3 or TRBV12-4 and J usage is TRBJ2-4, with a weak D call TRBD2 (5 bases). The end of the DNA aligns better with TRBJ2-7, so the J call may be wrong. The CDR3 sequence is 13 residues long. CDR3 in DNA: TGTGCCAGCAGTCCGGGAAGTTCGGGCGAGCAGTACGTC. Residues: CASSPGSSGEQYV.

V gene TRBV6-5 combines with J gene TRBJ2-3; TRBD1 or TRBD2 may be the D gene (5 bases each). CDR3 length: 15 amino acids. Germline CDR1 and CDR2: MNHEY and SVGAGI. V was shortened by 4 bases and J by 5 bases, with 16 bases between the two germline ends. CDR3 in DNA: TGTGCCAGCAGTTTAGGGGACGAGACTCAAGATACGCAGTATTTT. Protein product: CASSLGDETQDTQYF.